Sequencing of this TCR beta chain was carried out in a study of T cells in Graves' hyperthyroidism and ophthalmopathy. In the study overall: The blood sample was taken at first diagnosis, before treatment began.

Researchers took RNA transcripts and amplified the TCR beta CDR3 regions from them. HTBI primers drove first-round RT-PCR of the TCR CDR3. Using its own MiXCR run on the multiplex PCR reads, TCRdb lists one record per CDR3 protein. The data show 530,000 or so distinct CDR3 sequences, approximately 17% seen once. The CDR3 totals 13 residues. In germline, CDR1 is SQVTM, CDR2 ANQGSEA. V was clipped by 0 bases and J by 6 bases, with 12 bases between them. Subjects with ophthalmopathy showed a Clinical Activity Score no lower than 3, a NOSPECS grade no lower than 4, and a duration shorter than 3 months. Diagnoses were made from clinical symptoms, serum measures (thyroxine and TRAb), thyroid ultrasound and orbital computed tomography. The PBMCs were taken from around 10 ml of fresh peripheral blood.

This chain uses TRBV29-1 with TRBJ2-7, with D perhaps TRBD1 or TRBD2 (5 bases each). This TCR was recovered from a woman aged 18-29 years with Graves' ophthalmopathy. The sample comprised blood. This CDR3 reads CSVEDRQRSEQYF. CDR3 coding DNA: TGCAGCGTTGAAGACAGACAGCGGTCCGAGCAGTACTTC.